These 22 T cell receptor beta chains were all obtained from the same sample, sequenced in a study of T cells after yellow fever vaccination (dated by TCRdb to about 2019). The sample's treatment or condition, from its label and the paper: live attenuated yellow fever vaccine strain. Library preparation used 5' RACE. Sequencing instrument: Illumina NovaSeq 6000. TCRdb's own reprocessing of the public reads used fastp at Q25 and MiXCR and kept productive beta chains. Here each entry gathers all rows of one CDR3 protein and keeps the most common genes and DNA. In this sample the table shows approximately 240,000 distinct CDR3 sequences, 3.6% of which occur a single time. The ten largest clones add up to around 19% of the sample. Material: PBMCs, obtained 15 days after the yellow fever booster vaccination. The receptor source for this set is a man aged 18 to 29 who received the YFV17D yellow fever vaccine.

Ten or more counts support this clonotype. The V and J genes are TRBV2 and TRBJ2-5; D is possibly TRBD1 (8 bases). The CDR3 consists of 13 residues. V lost 11 bases to trimming and J lost 1 base, with 14 bases between them. In germline, CDR1 is SNHLY, CDR2 FYNNEI. The CDR3 reads CAGTGGAQETQYF. CDR3 nucleotides: TGTGCCGGTACAGGGGGGGCCCAAGAGACCCAGTACTTC.

This clonotype was counted many times. V is TRBV7-8 and J is TRBJ2-5; a possible D gene is TRBD2 (5 bases). Between the trimmed V and J ends, which lost 11 bases and 4 bases, there was a span of 14 bases. Germline V gives CDR1 SGHVS, CDR2 FQNEAQ. This CDR3 spans 12 amino acids. The CDR3 sequence is CAGNGAGETQYF. DNA for the CDR3: TGTGCCGGGAATGGTGCGGGAGAGACCCAGTACTTC.

This clonotype was counted at least ten times. Here the CDR3 reads CASSLWALKDSPLHF. DNA of the CDR3: TGTGCCAGCAGCCTGTGGGCCCTAAAGGATTCACCCCTCCACTTT. The J gene is TRBJ1-6, the V gene TRBV7-8; D remains unclear. V lost 5 bases and J 8 bases, leaving 16 bases between the germline ends. This CDR3 comprises 15 residues. Germline lookup yields CDR1 SGHVS and CDR2 FQNEAQ.

In this sample, this clonotype turned up many times. The chain recombines TRBV4-3 with TRBJ2-1, with TRBD2 as a possible D gene (5 bases). CDR1 is LGHNA and CDR2 is YSLEER in the germline V gene. The CDR3 is made up of 15 amino acids. The V gene lost 1 base and the J gene lost 2 bases, with 9 bases spanning the gap. The CDR3 is CASSQVKLAYNEQFF. In DNA, the CDR3 is TGCGCCAGCAGCCAAGTGAAACTAGCCTACAATGAGCAGTTCTTC.

In its sample, this clonotype was seen a few times. The chain uses TRBV25-1 and TRBJ1-2; TRBD1 is a possible D gene (5 bases). Germline loops: CDR1 MGHDK, CDR2 SYGVNS. This CDR3 contains 15 residues. Trimming removed 0 bases at V and 6 bases at J, with 14 bases between. CDR3 sequence (DNA): TGTGCCAGCAGTGAATATCGCGACGGGGACGATGGCTACACCTTC. It yields the protein CASSEYRDGDDGYTF.

This clonotype was detected ten times or more. The rearrangement joins TRBV6-2 or TRBV6-3 to TRBJ2-3; D not certain. The germline V gene encodes CDR1 MNHEY and CDR2 SVGEGT. The CDR3 extends over 13 amino acids. The germline V and J ends were trimmed by 7 bases and 3 bases, with 11 bases remaining between them. CDR3 in DNA: TGTGCCAGCACCCTCACCGTTACAGATACGCAGTATTTT. Amino acids: CASTLTVTDTQYF.

This clonotype appeared many times. The chain carries TRBV20-1 and TRBJ1-1, with D possibly being TRBD1 (6 bases). The CDR3 has 10 amino acids. The germline CDR1 and CDR2 sequences are DFQATT and SNEGSKA (reference sequence). V was cut by 7 bases and J by 9 bases, with 12 bases left in between. The CDR3: CSVGGEKAFF. In DNA, the CDR3 is TGCAGTGTAGGGGGAGAAAAAGCTTTCTTT.

This clonotype was seen ten or more times. The rearrangement joins TRBV29-1 to TRBJ2-3, with D possibly matching TRBD1 (6 bases). The ends were cut back, 1 base at V and 3 bases at J, with 14 bases in the middle. The CDR3 has 15 residues. CDR1 is SQVTM, CDR2 ANQGSEA, per germline. The CDR3 loop is CSVEGGTRETDTQYF. CDR3 DNA: TGCAGCGTTGAAGGGGGGACAAGGGAGACAGATACGCAGTATTTT.

This clonotype came up a few times. The chain links TRBV7-2 to TRBJ2-1, with 9 bases that match TRBD2. The CDR3 sequence is 15 residues long. The V gene end was trimmed by 3 bases and the J gene end by 4 bases; junction bases not matched to a gene: 4. Germline CDR1 reads SGHTA; CDR2 reads FQGNSA. This CDR3 reads CASSLERGVYNEQFF. CDR3 in DNA: TGTGCCAGCAGCTTGGAGCGGGGGGTTTACAATGAGCAGTTCTTC. Based on the CDR3 plus reference TRBV7-2 and TRBJ2-1, the full variable domain is GAGVSQSPSNKVTEKGKDVELRCDPISGHTALYWYRQSLGQGLEFLIYFQGNSAPDKSGLPSDRFSAERTGGSVSTLTIQRTQQEDSAVYLCASSLERGVYNEQFFGPGTRLTVL.

The chain links TRBV7-6 to TRBJ2-5, with TRBD2 matching 7 bases. The CDR3 contains 15 residues. CDR1 SGHVS and CDR2 FNYEAQ come from the germline V gene. V gave up 5 bases and J gave up 2 bases; unmatched junction bases: 8. CDR3 sequence: CASSDRFGGQETQYF. As DNA, the CDR3 is TGTGCCAGCAGCGATCGGTTCGGGGGGCAAGAGACCCAGTACTTC.

This clonotype was counted many times. CDR3 in DNA: TGCAGTGCTAGAGCTGGACTCCACGCTCGCACAGATACGCAGTATTTT. Protein: CSARAGLHARTDTQYF. J is TRBJ2-3 and V is TRBV20-1; perhaps TRBD2 as D (5 bases). Trimming stripped 1 base from V and 1 base from J, with 15 bases between. Germline values: CDR1 DFQATT, CDR2 SNEGSKA (reference sequence). This CDR3 has 16 residues.

This clonotype was recorded many times. The chain employs TRBV20-1 and TRBJ2-5; 11 bases agree with TRBD2. The CDR3 is 13 residues long. The germline CDR1 and CDR2 sequences are DFQATT and SNEGSKA (reference sequence). Germline trimming cut 5 bases from V and 5 bases from J; bases unmatched to any gene: 4. The chain's CDR3 is CSAYTSGGETQYF. CDR3 nucleotide sequence: TGCAGTGCTTATACTAGCGGGGGTGAGACCCAGTACTTC.

This clonotype was observed many times. The J gene is TRBJ2-3, the V gene TRBV9; D is undetermined. V shed 4 bases and J shed 1 base, with 10 bases lying between them. The CDR3 sequence is 14 residues long. The germline V gene has CDR1 SGDLS and CDR2 YYNGEE. For the CDR3, the DNA is TGTGCCAGCAGCCCCCACATGGGCACAGATACGCAGTATTTT. Protein product: CASSPHMGTDTQYF.

This clonotype occurred many times. The genes are TRBV27 and TRBJ2-4; 8 bases agree with TRBD1. Germline lookup yields CDR1 MNHEY and CDR2 SMNVEV (reference sequence). The CDR3 loop spans 12 amino acids. Trimming took 7 bases from V and 6 from J; bases not matched to a gene: 2. The CDR3: CASTDRGNIQYF. For the CDR3, the DNA is TGTGCCAGCACTGACAGGGGAAACATTCAGTACTTC.

This clonotype occurred many times. The V and J genes are TRBV29-1 and TRBJ2-2; 7 bases agree with TRBD1. Unmatched junction bases numbered 4, after V lost 5 bases and J lost 1 base. CDR3 length: 14 residues. Germline CDR1 SQVTM, CDR2 ANQGSEA. CDR3 protein: CSVRGTVNTGELFF. CDR3 bases: TGCAGCGTTCGAGGGACAGTGAACACCGGGGAGCTGTTTTTT.

This clonotype was counted at least ten times. The V gene is TRBV4-2, the J gene TRBJ1-4; D remains unclear. In germline, CDR1 is LGHNA, CDR2 YNFKEQ. The CDR3 length is 14 residues. Trimming removed 4 bases at V and 7 bases at J, with 13 bases between. The CDR3 reads CASSPSLGSEKLFF. The CDR3 bases are TGTGCCAGCAGCCCCTCGTTAGGGAGTGAAAAACTGTTTTTT.

This clonotype was seen repeatedly, ten times or more. This chain uses TRBV5-6 with TRBJ2-1, with a tentative D call TRBD1 (5 bases). The length of the CDR3 is 17 residues. Germline CDR1 reads SGHDT; CDR2 reads YYEEEE. V lost 1 base to trimming and J lost 0 bases, with 14 bases between them. The CDR3 region has the DNA TGTGCCAGCAGCTTGATCCCCAGGGAAAGCTCCTACAATGAGCAGTTCTTC. Protein product: CASSLIPRESSYNEQFF.

This clonotype was observed at least ten times. The rearrangement links TRBV27 to TRBJ1-2, with unresolved D. CDR1 and CDR2 from the germline V gene are MNHEY and SMNVEV (reference sequence). The CDR3 has 13 amino acids. Trimming cost V 0 bases and J 8 bases, with 10 bases left between them. CDR3 in amino acids: CASSLSRAKGYTF. The CDR3 DNA is TGTGCCAGCAGTTTATCCCGCGCGAAAGGCTACACCTTC.

The chain links TRBV6-6 to TRBJ1-1, with D uncertain. CDR1 MNHNY and CDR2 SVGAGI come from the germline V gene (reference sequence). This CDR3 region has 13 residues. V lost 7 bases to trimming and J lost 10 bases, with 19 bases between them. The CDR3 spells CASTPERYGVAFF. CDR3 coding DNA: TGTGCCAGCACCCCAGAACGGTACGGGGTAGCTTTCTTT.

The chain recombines TRBV12-3 or TRBV12-4 with TRBJ1-1; a weak D match, TRBD1 (5 bases). The V and J ends lost 6 bases and 2 bases respectively, with 10 bases between them. The CDR3 consists of 13 residues. The chain's CDR3 is CASRGPFNTEAFF. DNA of the CDR3: TGTGCCAGCAGGGGACCCTTTAACACTGAAGCTTTCTTT.

This clonotype was observed at least ten times. The V call is TRBV4-1, the J call TRBJ2-1, with 8 nucleotides matching TRBD2. Germline V gene data show CDR1 as MGHRA and CDR2 as YSYEKL. The V segment lost 3 bases and the J segment 6 bases; nucleotides outside the gene matches: 7. CDR3 length equals 15 residues. CDR3 amino acids: CASSHFPGGRNEQFF. CDR3 nucleotides: TGCGCCAGCAGCCACTTCCCGGGGGGGCGCAATGAGCAGTTCTTC.

This clonotype was observed many times. The rearrangement links TRBV29-1 to TRBJ2-5, with D hard to call. The CDR3 totals 12 residues. The V gene lost 2 bases and the J gene lost 2 bases, with 6 bases spanning the gap. Looked up from germline, CDR1 is SQVTM and CDR2 is ANQGSEA. The CDR3 region has the DNA TGCAGCGTTGAATGGCTTCAAGAGACCCAGTACTTC. Protein sequence: CSVEWLQETQYF.